These 5 T cell receptor beta chains came from one sample sequenced in a study of cytomegalovirus exposure and HLA in healthy donors (dated by TCRdb to 2016 to 2017). The library came from the immunoSEQ multiplex PCR assay. The multiplex PCR relied on a mix of 60 forward primers for TCR Vbeta segments and 13 reverse primers for TCR Jbeta segments. Not all clones reach the TCRdb copy of this immuneACCESS table, which keeps in-frame sequences only. Checked studies attribute under half of the gap to unresolved V genes and leave the rest unexplained. The sample profile shows roughly 100,000 clones; 76% of them were found once. The top ten constitute around 8.8% of the sample. The sequencing sample was made of PBMCs. These receptors came from a man aged 40-49 years in good health and CMV-seropositive.

The rearrangement joins TRBV2 to TRBJ2-2, with 10 bases that match TRBD2. Trimming removed 7 bases from V and 5 bases from J; junction bases left unmatched: 1. The CDR3 is 13 residues long. The germline gives CDR1 SNHLY, CDR2 FYNNEI. CDR3 in DNA: TGTGCCAGCAAGCGGGGGGGGACCGGGGAGCTGTTTTTT. Protein sequence: CASKRGGTGELFF. Based on the CDR3 plus reference TRBV2 and TRBJ2-2, the full variable domain is EPEVTQTPSHQVTQMGQEVILRCVPISNHLYFYWYRQILGQKVEFLVSFYNNEISEKSEIFDDQFSVERPDGSNFTLKIRSTKLEDSAMYFCASKRGGTGELFFGEGSRLTVL.

The chain carries TRBV4-1 and TRBJ2-7; TRBD2 might be the D (6 bases). Per germline, CDR1 MGHRA and CDR2 YSYEKL. This CDR3 is 14 amino acids long. V lost 0 bases and J lost 6, with 12 bases in between. CDR3 loop: CASSQDWAGSEQYF. CDR3 nucleotides: TGCGCCAGCAGCCAAGATTGGGCGGGGAGCGAGCAGTACTTC.

This clone is a singleton in its sample. The rearrangement uses TRBV2 and TRBJ2-3, with 10 bases that match TRBD2. In germline, CDR1 is SNHLY, CDR2 FYNNEI. The trim removed 7 bases at V and 2 bases at J, leaving 3 bases unmatched. This CDR3 region has 14 residues. CDR3 residues: CASNLAGATDTQYF. The DNA for the CDR3 is TGTGCCAGCAACCTAGCGGGGGCCACAGATACGCAGTATTTT.

This chain uses TRBV30 with TRBJ1-6, with unresolved D. Trimming pared 1 base from V and 3 bases from J, leaving 10 bases between. This CDR3 comprises 15 residues. The V gene's germline CDR1 is GTSNPN and CDR2 SVGIG (reference sequence). In DNA form, the CDR3 reads TGTGCCTGGAGTGGAAGAGCTTACTATAATTCACCCCTCCACTTT. Protein: CAWSGRAYYNSPLHF.

This chain uses TRBV7-3 with TRBJ2-1; a possible D gene is TRBD2 (7 bases). In germline, CDR1 is SGHTA, CDR2 FQGTGA. Trimming stripped 0 bases from V and 12 bases from J, with 18 bases between. The CDR3 runs to 15 residues. This CDR3 reads CASSLTGQAGTLQFF. The CDR3 nucleotides are TGTGCCAGCAGCTTAACGGGTCAAGCGGGGACATTGCAGTTCTTC.